Reported below is one T cell receptor (beta chain). Its antigen remains unidentified. The data are from a study of T cell responses to AZD1222 COVID-19 vaccine. Study results and caveats: Dominant CD4 TCR responses targeted spike regions 160-218 and 743-854. The number of AZD1222 recipients seropositive at baseline was only five to seven.

Assay: immunoSEQ multiplex PCR; the TCRdb copy retains only in-frame clones and omits some. The sample records 150,000 to 200,000 clones, roughly 92% being singletons. The TCR comes from an adult who received the AZD1222 COVID-19 vaccine. The specimen was peripheral blood, collected 28 days after the second AZD1222 dose.

The CDR3 DNA is TGTGCCAGCAGGGTACAGGGGGTGGCGGATGGCTACACCTTC. Amino acids: CASRVQGVADGYTF. The rearrangement links TRBV3-1 (or the pseudogene TRBV3-2) to TRBJ1-2; 8 nucleotides line up with TRBD1. CDR3 length equals 14 residues. Germline assignment: CDR1 LGHDT and CDR2 YNNKEL (reference sequence). V lost 6 bases, J lost 6 bases, and 9 bases stayed unmatched.